This record covers a single TCR beta chain. Antigen specificity is unknown. Germline trimming cut 1 base from V and 3 bases from J; bases unmatched to any gene: 5. The CDR3 spans 16 residues. Per germline, CDR1 SQVTM and CDR2 ANQGSEA. TCRdb recomputed calls from the 5' RACE reads with MiXCR, one row per CDR3 protein. The data contain about 190,000 distinct CDR3 sequences, around 13% of them singletons. The sample belongs to a study of CD8 T cells in ankylosing spondylitis. Study-level results: With a CD8+ phenotype, disease-linked clones were relatively rare in peripheral blood. Ankylosing spondylitis blood appeared to be characterized by a TCR beta motif of about 8 highly homologous variants.

Sequencing was performed on blood, either unsorted or a sorted T cell fraction (not recorded which). The source is a female donor with ankylosing spondylitis or in good health (not recorded which). The V and J genes are TRBV29-1 and TRBJ2-1; 11 nucleotides match TRBD2. This CDR3 reads CSVEGGGLADYNEQFF. CDR3 coding DNA: TGCAGCGTTGAAGGCGGGGGACTAGCGGACTACAATGAGCAGTTCTTC.